Following are 26 T cell receptor beta chains from one sample sequenced in a study of identical twins. Each CDR3 protein is one row after TCRdb ran MiXCR on the 5' RACE reads. The table includes under 800,000 distinct CDR3 sequences, approximately 21% detected once. The same sample was also studied in work on T cells expressing NK-cell markers.

Sequencing was carried out using PBMCs. Receptor source: a woman aged 18 to 35 in good health.

This clonotype came up a few times. The rearrangement joins TRBV5-1 to TRBJ1-4; perhaps TRBD1 as D (5 bases). There are 14 residues in the CDR3. Germline values: CDR1 SGHRS, CDR2 YFSETQ. Trimming left V 0 bases short and J 12 bases short, with 15 bases between. The chain's CDR3 is CASSLAPGTMELFF. DNA for the CDR3: TGCGCCAGCAGCTTGGCCCCAGGGACCATGGAACTGTTTTTT.

This clonotype has a handful of counts. The chain uses TRBV25-1 and TRBJ2-7; 8 bases are a match to TRBD2. The V gene's germline CDR1 is MGHDK and CDR2 SYGVNS. This CDR3 region has 14 residues. The junction had 7 bases not matched to a gene; V was cut back by 4 bases and J by 5 bases. The CDR3 DNA follows: TGTGCCAGCAGTGTTAGCGGGACGAGCAACGAGCAGTACTTC. Translation gives CASSVSGTSNEQYF.

The V and J genes are TRBV2 and TRBJ2-1; tentative D call: TRBD2 (6 bases). Between the trimmed V and J ends, which lost 4 bases and 12 bases, there was a span of 22 bases. Germline V CDR1 and CDR2: SNHLY, FYNNEI. This CDR3 comprises 15 residues. Written as DNA, the CDR3 is TGTGCCAGCAGTGCCGGGACCCGGGGGATATCAGTGCAGTTCTTC. It codes for CASSAGTRGISVQFF.

This clonotype was counted at least ten times. This chain links TRBV29-1 with TRBJ2-1; 8 bases are shared with TRBD1. Germline-derived CDR1 and CDR2 are SQVTM and ANQGSEA. CDR3 length: 15 residues. Losses at the gene ends were 4 bases for V and 5 bases for J; bases not matched to a gene: 10. The CDR3 region is CSVVPPDRGHNEQFF. The CDR3 nucleotides are TGCAGCGTTGTGCCCCCCGACAGGGGCCACAATGAGCAGTTCTTC.

This clonotype was observed a handful of times. The chain couples TRBV5-1 to TRBJ2-1; D is uncertain. The CDR3 covers 13 residues. V gave up 0 bases and J gave up 8 bases, with 9 bases separating them. Germline-derived CDR1 and CDR2 are SGHRS and YFSETQ. This chain's CDR3 is CASSLVAEDEQFF. The CDR3 region has the DNA TGCGCCAGCAGCTTGGTAGCCGAAGATGAGCAGTTCTTC.

This chain connects TRBV5-4 to TRBJ2-3, with D perhaps matching TRBD1 (5 bases). The CDR3 length is 14 residues. The V gene's germline CDR1 is SGHNT and CDR2 YYREEE (reference sequence). V lost 1 base and J lost 2, with 8 bases in between. Here the CDR3 DNA reads TGTGCCAGCAGCTTGACTGGACACACAGATACGCAGTATTTT. Residues: CASSLTGHTDTQYF.

The rearrangement joins TRBV12-3 or TRBV12-4 to TRBJ2-2, with D unclear. The V end was cut by 8 bases, the J end by 5 bases, with 15 bases between. The CDR3 is made up of 14 amino acids. In DNA, the CDR3 is TGTGCCAGCCACCCTGGATTCTGGACCGGGGAGCTGTTTTTT. Translated: CASHPGFWTGELFF.

This chain links TRBV7-2 with TRBJ1-4, with D maybe TRBD1 (6 bases). V lost 3 bases and J lost 3, with 11 bases in between. The CDR3 is made up of 15 amino acids. Germline CDR1 and CDR2: SGHTA and FQGNSA. CDR3 bases: TGTGCCAGCAGCTTGCAGGGGTTACCTAATGAAAAACTGTTTTTT. It yields the protein CASSLQGLPNEKLFF.

This clonotype was detected a few times. The J gene is TRBJ2-6, the V gene TRBV4-3; D gene unclear. The germline V gene has CDR1 LGHNA and CDR2 YSLEER. The V end lost 2 bases, the J end lost 1 base, and 6 bases lay between the germline ends. The CDR3 consists of 15 residues. The CDR3 reads CASSQLPSGANVLTF. For the CDR3, the DNA is TGCGCCAGCAGCCAACTCCCTTCTGGGGCCAACGTCCTGACTTTC.

The rearrangement uses TRBV7-9 and TRBJ2-3, with 11 nucleotides matching TRBD2. The CDR3 extends over 16 amino acids. Germline V gene sequence: CDR1 SEHNR, CDR2 FQNEAQ (reference sequence). The J segment lost 6 bases and the V segment lost 3 bases, leaving 8 bases of the junction unmatched. The CDR3 DNA reads TGTGCCAGCAGCTTCGGGACTAGCGGATTCCAGGATACGCAGTATTTT. It specifies CASSFGTSGFQDTQYF.

At least ten counts were recorded for this clonotype. The CDR3 sequence is CSAREHGRAGGELFF. The CDR3 nucleotides are TGCAGTGCTAGAGAACACGGGAGGGCCGGCGGGGAGCTGTTTTTT. The V call is TRBV20-1, the J call TRBJ2-2; 8 nucleotides align to TRBD2. Trimming at V came to 0 bases and at J to 7 bases, leaving 7 bases not matched to a gene. CDR3 length: 15 amino acids. CDR1 is DFQATT, CDR2 SNEGSKA, per germline (reference sequence).

Many counts were recorded for this clonotype. This chain links TRBV12-3 or TRBV12-4 with TRBJ2-2; no reliable D call. This CDR3 region has 13 residues. V gave up 1 base and J gave up 3 bases, with 3 bases separating them. The CDR3 DNA reads TGTGCCAGCAGTTTAGTGGACACCGGGGAGCTGTTTTTT. Translation: CASSLVDTGELFF.

This clonotype was detected many times. The chain links TRBV12-3 or TRBV12-4 to TRBJ2-2; D is uncertain. The CDR3 totals 12 residues. V was cut by 3 bases and J by 7 bases, with 6 bases left in between. Here the CDR3 reads CASSFPHGELFF. The CDR3 coding sequence is TGTGCCAGCAGTTTTCCCCACGGGGAGCTGTTTTTT.

Many counts were recorded for this clonotype. The rearrangement joins TRBV12-3 or TRBV12-4 to TRBJ1-2, with TRBD1 as a possible D gene (5 bases). The CDR3 extends over 14 amino acids. The V end lost 3 bases, the J end lost 4 bases, and 12 bases lay between the germline ends. The CDR3 DNA reads TGTGCCAGCAGTTTTGGTCAGGGAAGCTATGGCTACACCTTC. This translates into CASSFGQGSYGYTF.

Only one count was recorded for this clonotype. The J gene is TRBJ1-6, the V gene TRBV2; the D is unclear. V shed 5 bases and J shed 3 bases, with 11 bases lying between them. Germline assignment: CDR1 SNHLY and CDR2 FYNNEI. This CDR3 is built from 15 residues. CDR3 amino acids: CASSWAGNYNSPLHF. The CDR3 DNA reads TGTGCCAGCAGTTGGGCCGGGAACTATAATTCACCCCTCCACTTT.

The chain links TRBV10-2 to TRBJ2-2; TRBD1 matches 7 bases. The CDR3 contains 16 residues. Per germline, CDR1 WSHSY and CDR2 SAAADI. The trim removed 3 bases at V and 1 base at J, leaving 5 bases unmatched. The CDR3 DNA reads as TGCGCCAGCAGTGACCCCGGGACAGAGAACACCGGGGAGCTGTTTTTT. Amino acids: CASSDPGTENTGELFF.

The chain combines TRBV5-1 with TRBJ2-5; D may be TRBD1 (6 bases). Looked up from germline, CDR1 is SGHRS and CDR2 is YFSETQ. This CDR3 has 13 amino acids. Trimming stripped 4 bases from V and 3 bases from J, with 10 bases between. The CDR3 loop reads CASSHGQKETQYF. CDR3 DNA sequence: TGCGCCAGCAGCCACGGACAGAAAGAGACCCAGTACTTC.

The sample holds a few counts of this clonotype. The chain carries TRBV6-2 or TRBV6-3 and TRBJ2-7, with D perhaps matching TRBD1 (6 bases). CDR1 and CDR2 from the germline V gene are MNHEY and SVGEGT. This CDR3 region has 15 residues. V lost 5 bases, J lost 1 base, and 15 bases lay in between. The CDR3 is CASSTGSPASYEQYF. The CDR3 DNA follows: TGTGCCAGCAGTACAGGGTCGCCCGCGTCCTACGAGCAGTACTTC.

There are many counts of this clonotype. V gene TRBV20-1 combines with J gene TRBJ1-2; the match to TRBD1 covers 7 bases. After removal of 1 base from V and 4 bases from J, the junction contained 3 bases not matched to a gene. CDR1 DFQATT and CDR2 SNEGSKA come from the germline V gene (reference sequence). The CDR3 has 13 amino acids. The CDR3 sequence: CSARGGTAYGYTF. The CDR3 DNA reads TGCAGTGCTAGAGGCGGGACAGCCTATGGCTACACCTTC.

This chain joins TRBV5-1 and TRBJ2-7; 7 bases align to TRBD1. This CDR3 is 15 amino acids long. Germline assignment: CDR1 SGHRS and CDR2 YFSETQ. The J segment lost 3 bases and the V segment lost 0 bases, leaving 6 bases of the junction unmatched. CDR3 in amino acids: CASSLEPGQNYEQYF. In DNA form, the CDR3 reads TGCGCCAGCAGCTTGGAGCCGGGACAGAACTACGAGCAGTACTTC.

This clonotype was observed many times. The chain employs TRBV10-3 and TRBJ1-2; D remains unclear. Germline V gives CDR1 ENHRY, CDR2 SYGVKD. V lost 0 bases and J 2 bases, leaving 10 bases between the germline ends. The CDR3 sequence is 15 residues long. The CDR3 protein is CAISESERINYGYTF. CDR3 nucleotides: TGTGCCATCAGTGAGTCTGAGAGGATAAACTATGGCTACACCTTC.

This clonotype was recorded many times. The chain uses TRBV7-8 and TRBJ1-2, with 7 bases lining up with TRBD1. V was clipped by 5 bases and J by 8 bases; unmatched bases: 8. CDR3 size: 13 residues. CDR1 and CDR2 (germline): SGHVS, FQNEAQ. The CDR3 region has the DNA TGTGCCAGCAGCACTAACAGGGGCGACGGCTACACCTTC. As protein: CASSTNRGDGYTF.

This clonotype has just a few counts. V usage is TRBV29-1 and J usage is TRBJ2-6, with D maybe TRBD1 (6 bases). The CDR3 runs 13 residues. V was shortened by 3 bases and J by 6 bases, with 9 bases between the two germline ends. Per germline, CDR1 SQVTM and CDR2 ANQGSEA. This CDR3 reads CSVDAGEANVLTF. CDR3 in DNA: TGCAGCGTTGACGCAGGGGAGGCCAACGTCCTGACTTTC.

J is TRBJ2-7 and V is TRBV29-1; the D gene could be TRBD1 or TRBD2 (5 bases each). In germline, CDR1 is SQVTM, CDR2 ANQGSEA. The CDR3 has 11 amino acids. Trimming stripped 7 bases from V and 2 bases from J, with 9 bases between. The CDR3 reads CSGGETYEQYF. DNA for the CDR3: TGCAGCGGAGGGGAGACCTACGAGCAGTACTTC.

Only a few counts were recorded for this clonotype. This chain connects TRBV20-1 to TRBJ1-1; 7 nucleotides line up with TRBD1. The CDR3 runs to 14 residues. V was pared by 6 bases and J by 2 bases, with 9 bases of the junction left unmatched. CDR1 and CDR2 (germline): DFQATT, SNEGSKA (reference sequence). CDR3 DNA sequence: TGCAGTGCCAAAACTGGGACAGCCAACACTGAAGCTTTCTTT. This codes for CSAKTGTANTEAFF.

The V and J genes are TRBV5-1 and TRBJ2-7, with D tentatively TRBD1 or TRBD2 (5 bases each). Germline V lookup: CDR1 SGHRS, CDR2 YFSETQ. V was clipped by 0 bases and J by 0 bases, with 10 bases between them. The CDR3 runs 15 residues. CDR3 region: CASSLGPGASYEQYF. The CDR3 coding sequence is TGCGCCAGCAGCTTGGGTCCCGGGGCCTCCTACGAGCAGTACTTC. Full variable domain (outside the CDR3, taken from reference TRBV5-1 and TRBJ2-7): KAGVTQTPRYLIKTRGQQVTLSCSPISGHRSVSWYQQTPGQGLQFLFEYFSETQRNKGNFPGRFSGRQFSNSRSEMNVSTLELGDSALYLCASSLGPGASYEQYFGPGTRLTVT.